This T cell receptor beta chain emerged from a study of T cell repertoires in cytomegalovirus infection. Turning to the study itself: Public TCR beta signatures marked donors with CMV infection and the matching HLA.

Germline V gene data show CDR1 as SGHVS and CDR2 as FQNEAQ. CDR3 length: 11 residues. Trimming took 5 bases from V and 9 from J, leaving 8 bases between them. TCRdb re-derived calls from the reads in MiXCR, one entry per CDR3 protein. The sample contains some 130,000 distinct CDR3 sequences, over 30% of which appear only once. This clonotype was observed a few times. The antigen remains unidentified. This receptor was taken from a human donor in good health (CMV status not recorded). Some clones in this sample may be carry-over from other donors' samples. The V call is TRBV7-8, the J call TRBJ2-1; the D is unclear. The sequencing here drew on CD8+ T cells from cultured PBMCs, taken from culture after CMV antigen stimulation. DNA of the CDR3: TGTGCCAGCAGCACCCGTGGTGAGCAGTTCTTC. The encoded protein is CASSTRGEQFF.